This section outlines one TCR beta chain sequence together with its context. Its specificity is not known. This entry is derived from a study of monozygotic twins with inflammatory bowel disease. Findings and limits, study-wide: Telling apart the different T cell subtypes was not possible.

This CDR3 comprises 18 residues. CDR1 is SGHNT, CDR2 YYREEE, per germline (reference sequence). UMIs were attached via template switching, each with a 6-nucleotide sample barcode. From the 5' RACE reads, TCRdb lists one entry per CDR3 protein and no DNA. In total, the table holds 350,000 to 550,000 distinct CDR3 sequences. The gene calls are TRBV5-4 and TRBJ2-2; there is no DNA to check the TCRdb D call of TRBD1. What was sequenced was blood. The source of this sequence is a human donor with ulcerative colitis or Crohn's disease, or a healthy co-twin of an affected twin (not recorded which). The CDR3 loop is CASSSPLIAGRRPGELFF. Combining the CDR3 with reference TRBV5-4 and TRBJ2-2 gives the whole variable domain ETGVTQSPTHLIKTRGQQVTLRCSSQSGHNTVSWYQQALGQGPQFIFQYYREEENGRGNFPPRFSGLQFPNYSSELNVNALELDDSALYLCASSSPLIAGRRPGELFFGEGSRLTVL.